Each of the 10 T cell receptor beta chains below was sequenced from the same sample in a study of shared clonotypes between healthy human individuals. Profiled with immunoSEQ multiplex PCR; TCRdb holds only in-frame clones, not every one. The sample lists millions of clones, more than 80% occurring once. Sequenced input: naive CD4+ T cells sorted from blood. The sample's subset: CD45RA+ positively selected. The source of these receptors is a man aged 18 to 30 in good health.

J is TRBJ2-7 and V is TRBV6-1; D is perhaps TRBD1 (6 bases). The CDR3 consists of 13 residues. CDR1 is MNHNS and CDR2 is SASEGT in the germline V gene. With 6 bases removed from V and 0 bases from J, the gap between germline ends came to 9 bases. Here the CDR3 DNA reads TGTGCCAGCAGCCGGACAGCCTCCTACGAGCAGTACTTC. It is translated as CASSRTASYEQYF.

The chain employs TRBV7-9 and TRBJ2-2; 7 bases agree with TRBD1. Germline lookup yields CDR1 SEHNR and CDR2 FQNEAQ (reference sequence). The junction had 9 bases not matched to a gene; V was cut back by 4 bases and J by 1 base. The CDR3 runs 17 residues. CDR3 loop: CASSWEPGQMNTGELFF. In DNA, the CDR3 is TGTGCCAGCAGCTGGGAACCGGGACAGATGAACACCGGGGAGCTGTTTTTT. Combining the CDR3 with reference TRBV7-9 and TRBJ2-2 gives the whole variable domain DTGVSQNPRHKITKRGQNVTFRCDPISEHNRLYWYRQTLGQGPEFLTYFQNEAQLEKSRLLSDRFSAERPKGSFSTLEIQRTEQGDSAMYLCASSWEPGQMNTGELFFGEGSRLTVL.

The chain recombines TRBV6-5 with TRBJ2-7; unclear D gene. From germline, CDR1 is MNHEY and CDR2 SVGAGI. The CDR3 spans 14 residues. V shed 3 bases and J shed 2 bases, with 11 bases lying between them. This CDR3 is CASSYSLNAYEQYF. CDR3 DNA sequence: TGTGCCAGCAGTTATTCCTTGAACGCCTACGAGCAGTACTTC.

CDR3 nucleotide sequence: TGTGCCAGCAGGTCTGACCCGGAGGGTCAGCCCCAGCATTTT. Protein: CASRSDPEGQPQHF. The chain is built from TRBV6-5 and TRBJ1-5; D remains ambiguous. There are 14 residues in the CDR3. CDR1 is MNHEY and CDR2 is SVGAGI in the germline V gene. V lost 6 bases to trimming and J lost 6 bases, with 15 bases between them.

The rearrangement links TRBV6-6 to TRBJ1-5; 9 nucleotides align to TRBD1. There are 15 residues in the CDR3. CDR1 is MNHNY and CDR2 is SVGAGI in the germline V gene (reference sequence). The junction had 8 bases not matched to a gene; V was cut back by 5 bases and J by 6 bases. The CDR3 protein is CASSTGDREAQPQHF. In nucleotides, the CDR3 is TGTGCCAGCAGTACAGGGGACAGGGAGGCTCAGCCCCAGCATTTT.

On this clone: The sample carries other DNA sequences with the same CDR3. The rearrangement uses TRBV9 and TRBJ2-1; 11 nucleotides agree with TRBD2. V trimming: 4 bases; J trimming: 2 bases; junction bases outside the gene matches: 5. CDR1 and CDR2 from the germline V gene are SGDLS and YYNGEE. The CDR3 has 16 residues. CDR3 DNA: TGTGCCAGCAGCCCATTAGCGGGGGGGCCCTACAATGAGCAGTTCTTC. This gives the protein CASSPLAGGPYNEQFF.

The J gene is TRBJ2-3, the V gene TRBV6-6; 12 bases are shared with TRBD2. This CDR3 is 16 amino acids long. The junction had 3 bases not matched to a gene; V was cut back by 5 bases and J by 0 bases. Germline V gene lookup returns CDR1 MNHNY and CDR2 SVGAGI (reference sequence). The DNA of the CDR3 is TGTGCCAGCAGTCGAACTAGCGGGGGGAGCACAGATACGCAGTATTTT. This translates into CASSRTSGGSTDTQYF.

V and J are TRBV6-1 and TRBJ1-2, with D perhaps matching TRBD1 (6 bases). Germline-derived CDR1 and CDR2 are MNHNS and SASEGT. The CDR3 runs 13 residues. The V end was cut by 3 bases, the J end by 5 bases, with 10 bases between. CDR3 protein: CASSETQGYGYTF. CDR3 sequence (DNA): TGTGCCAGCAGTGAGACCCAGGGGTATGGCTACACCTTC.

This clone was detected a few times. The chain carries TRBV4-1 and TRBJ2-4; no clear D. The germline V gene has CDR1 MGHRA and CDR2 YSYEKL. V was clipped by 3 bases and J by 8 bases, with 8 bases between them. CDR3 length: 12 residues. The CDR3, as DNA: TGCGCCAGCAGCCACCCAAGGGACATTCAGTACTTC. It translates to CASSHPRDIQYF.

Regarding this clone: The same CDR3 is also encoded by other DNA sequences in this sample. V is TRBV7-2 and J is TRBJ2-1; the D call may be TRBD1 or TRBD2 (6 bases each). The CDR3 extends over 16 amino acids. Trimming took off 0 bases at V and 4 bases at J, with 13 bases between the two ends. Germline V lookup: CDR1 SGHTA, CDR2 FQGNSA. The CDR3, as DNA: TGTGCCAGCAGCTTAGCATGGGGGGCCTCGTACAATGAGCAGTTCTTC. Protein sequence: CASSLAWGASYNEQFF. The variable domain in full, with the rest retrieved from reference TRBV7-2 and TRBJ2-1, is GAGVSQSPSNKVTEKGKDVELRCDPISGHTALYWYRQSLGQGLEFLIYFQGNSAPDKSGLPSDRFSAERTGGSVSTLTIQRTQQEDSAVYLCASSLAWGASYNEQFFGPGTRLTVL.